The 9 T cell receptor beta chains below were found in one sample sequenced in a study of early stage breast cancer tumors. Repertoires were generated with immunoSEQ multiplex PCR, while TCRdb's copy carries only in-frame clones and drops some. The repertoire holds several thousand clones, approximately 66% seen once, with more than 6.5% in the top ten. Sequencing was carried out using breast tumor tissue. The receptors were gathered from a person aged 65-85 years with breast cancer.

This clone was picked up a small number of times. This rearrangement joins TRBV30 to TRBJ1-1; D is undetermined. Looked up from germline, CDR1 is GTSNPN and CDR2 is SVGIG (reference sequence). With 2 bases removed from V and 3 bases from J, the gap between germline ends came to 28 bases. CDR3 length equals 19 residues. The chain's CDR3 is CAWSPLVNTGGWVDTEAFF. CDR3 coding DNA: TGTGCCTGGAGTCCCCTAGTAAATACGGGCGGGTGGGTGGACACTGAAGCTTTCTTT.

This clone qualifies as large. V gene TRBV5-1 combines with J gene TRBJ1-1, with 7 bases aligning to TRBD1. The CDR3 length is 14 residues. Germline trimming cut 3 bases from V and 1 base from J; bases unmatched to any gene: 3. Germline CDR1 SGHRS, CDR2 YFSETQ. The DNA of the CDR3 is TGCGCCAGCAGCTCTGCAGGGGGGAACACTGAAGCTTTCTTT. As protein: CASSSAGGNTEAFF.

This clone was counted a few times. The V call is TRBV7-9, the J call TRBJ2-3; the match to TRBD2 covers 7 bases. Looked up from germline, CDR1 is SEHNR and CDR2 is FQNEAQ (reference sequence). After removal of 3 bases from V and 2 bases from J, the junction contained 5 bases not matched to a gene. CDR3 length: 15 amino acids. The CDR3 DNA sequence: TGTGCCAGCAGCTTCCGCGGGGGTACCACAGATACGCAGTATTTT. It translates to CASSFRGGTTDTQYF. Filled out from reference TRBV7-9 and TRBJ2-3, the complete variable domain reads DTGVSQNPRHKITKRGQNVTFRCDPISEHNRLYWYRQTLGQGPEFLTYFQNEAQLEKSRLLSDRFSAERPKGSFSTLEIQRTEQGDSAMYLCASSFRGGTTDTQYFGPGTRLTVL.

The chain combines TRBV7-3 with TRBJ2-2; 7 nucleotides agree with TRBD2. The CDR3 covers 17 residues. CDR1 is SGHTA, CDR2 FQGTGA, per germline. Germline trimming cut 5 bases from V and 4 bases from J; bases unmatched to any gene: 13. This CDR3 is CASSPYPSGTSTGELFF. CDR3 DNA: TGTGCCAGCAGCCCCTATCCCAGCGGGACCTCCACCGGGGAGCTGTTTTTT.

Within the sample, this clone is medium-sized (0.01 to 0.1%). V usage is TRBV7-2 and J usage is TRBJ2-3; tentatively, D is TRBD2 (6 bases). The CDR3 runs 14 residues. The germline V gene has CDR1 SGHTA and CDR2 FQGNSA. Trimming cost V 5 bases and J 7 bases, with 16 bases left between them. For the CDR3, the DNA is TGTGCCAGCAGCCTCAGGGACTTCGGGAATACGCAGTATTTT. Amino acid sequence: CASSLRDFGNTQYF.

The gene calls are TRBV2 and TRBJ2-2; 8 bases are shared with TRBD2. This CDR3 region has 16 residues. V gave up 6 bases and J gave up 5 bases; unmatched junction bases: 11. Germline V lookup: CDR1 SNHLY, CDR2 FYNNEI. The CDR3 DNA is TGTGCCAGCAGCCACCCGGGGGGGCCCGTAACCGGGGAGCTGTTTTTT. Amino acid sequence: CASSHPGGPVTGELFF.

The CDR3 region is CASSALGGADTGELFF. For the CDR3, the DNA is TGTGCCAGCAGTGCCCTAGGGGGTGCCGACACCGGGGAGCTGTTTTTT. The chain has TRBV27 and TRBJ2-2; the D gene is possibly TRBD1 (6 bases). Germline V CDR1 and CDR2: MNHEY, SMNVEV (reference sequence). The CDR3 is 16 amino acids. Trimming removed 5 bases from V and 3 bases from J, with 16 bases in between.

The chain has TRBV7-6 and TRBJ2-1; D possibly corresponds to TRBD1 (6 bases). The CDR3 is 17 amino acids. Germline V CDR1 and CDR2: SGHVS, FNYEAQ. V lost 5 bases to trimming and J lost 0 bases, with 17 bases between them. The CDR3: CASSLTTGQNSYNEQFF. For the CDR3, the DNA is TGTGCCAGCAGCCTAACAACAGGGCAAAACTCCTACAATGAGCAGTTCTTC.

This chain links TRBV21-1 with TRBJ1-5. TRBV21-1 is described as a pseudogene. The CDR3 length is 15 residues. The CDR3 protein is CASSNRGNSNQPQHF. The CDR3 DNA reads as TGTGCCAGCAGCAATCGGGGGAATAGCAATCAGCCCCAGCATTTT.